This passage covers 8 T cell receptor beta chains from one sample sequenced in a study of response to subunit inactivated influenza vaccine. TCRdb re-called the RT-PCR reads through MiXCR, storing one row per CDR3 protein. In the table there are approximately 230,000 distinct CDR3 sequences, roughly an eighth of which are singletons. This specimen was non-naive T cells sorted from PBMCs, taken 14 to 15 days before vaccination. The origin of the receptors is a man over 45 who received an inactivated influenza vaccine.

This clonotype came up many times. The rearrangement joins TRBV27 to TRBJ2-1, with D possibly being TRBD1 (5 bases). The CDR3 consists of 17 residues. V lost 3 bases, J lost 0 bases, and 15 bases lay in between. Germline values: CDR1 MNHEY, CDR2 SMNVEV (reference sequence). This CDR3 reads CASSFLRQTSSYNEQFF. The CDR3 DNA is TGTGCCAGCAGTTTTCTAAGACAGACGAGCTCCTACAATGAGCAGTTCTTC.

This clonotype was recorded many times. The chain has TRBV11-2 and TRBJ1-1, with 7 bases aligning to TRBD1. The CDR3 runs 15 residues. After removal of 3 bases from V and 6 bases from J, the junction contained 10 bases not matched to a gene. Germline loops: CDR1 SGHAT, CDR2 FQNNGV. DNA of the CDR3: TGTGCCAGCAGCTTGGACGACAGGGAAGGCGCTGAAGCTTTCTTT. This sequence encodes CASSLDDREGAEAFF.

This clonotype was counted many times. This sequence joins TRBV7-9 and TRBJ2-7, with 12 bases aligning to TRBD2. CDR1 is SEHNR and CDR2 is FQNEAQ in the germline V gene (reference sequence). V shed 5 bases, J shed 2 bases, and the junction held 10 bases outside the gene matches. This CDR3 spans 17 amino acids. The CDR3 region is CASSPGLAGKPTYEQYF. Written as DNA, the CDR3 is TGTGCCAGCAGCCCCGGACTAGCGGGGAAACCTACCTACGAGCAGTACTTC.

This clonotype was picked up a small number of times. The chain combines TRBV3-1 with TRBJ2-2; unclear D gene. This CDR3 has 13 amino acids. Trimming stripped 2 bases from V and 6 bases from J, with 7 bases between. Germline values: CDR1 LGHDT, CDR2 YNNKEL (reference sequence). The CDR3 sequence is CASSQLSSGELFF. Written as DNA, the CDR3 is TGTGCCAGCAGCCAATTGAGTTCCGGGGAGCTGTTTTTT.

The chain joins TRBV29-1 to TRBJ2-1; a weak D match, TRBD1 (6 bases). The ends were cut back, 3 bases at V and 5 bases at J, with 11 bases in the middle. There are 13 residues in the CDR3. Germline assignment: CDR1 SQVTM and CDR2 ANQGSEA. This chain's CDR3 is CSVDRGLNNEQFF. The CDR3 DNA reads as TGCAGCGTTGACAGGGGCTTAAACAATGAGCAGTTCTTC.

This clonotype has a count of ten or more. The chain uses TRBV4-2 and TRBJ2-7; D possibly corresponds to TRBD2 (5 bases). The CDR3 is 15 residues long. Germline V lookup: CDR1 LGHNA, CDR2 YNFKEQ. The V gene lost 6 bases and the J gene lost 0 bases, with 15 bases spanning the gap. CDR3: CASRPEGTVSYEQYF. CDR3 coding DNA: TGTGCCAGCAGGCCCGAGGGTACAGTCTCCTACGAGCAGTACTTC.

This clonotype was counted ten times or more. V is TRBV18 and J is TRBJ2-2; a possible D gene is TRBD1 (6 bases). CDR1 and CDR2 (germline): KGHSH, LQKENI. This CDR3 contains 15 residues. V was trimmed by 3 bases and J by 0 bases, leaving 8 bases between them. The CDR3 coding sequence is TGTGCCAGCTCACCGGACAGATCGAACACCGGGGAGCTGTTTTTT. Translation: CASSPDRSNTGELFF.

This clonotype occurred many times. The genes are TRBV6-1 and TRBJ2-1; a weak D match, TRBD2 (5 bases). This CDR3 is 17 amino acids long. In germline, CDR1 is MNHNS, CDR2 SASEGT. V was shortened by 6 bases and J by 2 bases, with 20 bases between the two germline ends. The CDR3 protein is CASSMNGGLVTYNEQFF. DNA for the CDR3: TGTGCCAGCAGCATGAACGGCGGACTTGTTACCTACAATGAGCAGTTCTTC.